One and the same sample provided the 32 T cell receptor beta chains below, sequenced in a study of T cells in localized non-small cell lung cancer. Produced via immunoSEQ multiplex PCR; TCRdb's table is partial and in-frame only. The sample records approximately 150,000 clones, about 90% being singletons. The sample was peripheral blood, taken before any cancer treatment. The receptors shown here come from a female donor of 60 years or more with stage I lung adenocarcinoma.

This rearrangement joins TRBV5-4 to TRBJ2-7, with TRBD1 matching over 9 bases. The CDR3 spans 15 residues. The germline CDR1 and CDR2 sequences are SGHNT and YYREEE (reference sequence). V dropped 4 bases and J dropped 1; count of bases not matched to a gene: 6. This chain's CDR3 is CASSLGQGSSYEQYF. Here the CDR3 DNA reads TGTGCCAGCAGCCTTGGACAGGGGTCATCCTACGAGCAGTACTTC.

The chain joins TRBV7-8 to TRBJ1-2; D ambiguous. Per germline, CDR1 SGHVS and CDR2 FQNEAQ. This CDR3 is 13 amino acids long. V was clipped by 4 bases and J by 2 bases, with 8 bases between them. CDR3 sequence (DNA): TGTGCCAGCAGCTCGGAGTGGAACTATGGCTACACCTTC. Translating it yields CASSSEWNYGYTF.

J is TRBJ2-7 and V is TRBV4-1; 9 bases are shared with TRBD2. Germline V gene sequence: CDR1 MGHRA, CDR2 YSYEKL. J was trimmed by 2 bases and V by 5 bases; bases with no gene match: 13. The CDR3 spans 17 residues. In nucleotides, the CDR3 is TGCGCCAGCAGCGGCTCCACCCTAGCGGGAACACCCTACGAGCAGTACTTC. Protein sequence: CASSGSTLAGTPYEQYF.

This clone appeared a few times. This sequence joins TRBV7-3 and TRBJ2-1; TRBD1 might be the D (6 bases). Germline V gene lookup returns CDR1 SGHTA and CDR2 FQGTGA. V was trimmed by 6 bases and J by 10 bases, leaving 19 bases between them. This CDR3 has 14 amino acids. In DNA form, the CDR3 reads TGTGCCAGCAGTGCAGCGCTGGGTGGGGGCGAGCAGTTCTTC. Protein: CASSAALGGGEQFF.

The V and J genes are TRBV9 and TRBJ2-1; 13 bases fit TRBD2. V trimming: 0 bases; J trimming: 8 bases; junction bases outside the gene matches: 8. The CDR3 length is 17 residues. Germline V gene data show CDR1 as SGDLS and CDR2 as YYNGEE. CDR3 sequence reads: CASSVGLTSGRIDEQFF. CDR3 DNA: TGTGCCAGCAGCGTAGGGCTGACTAGCGGGAGGATCGATGAGCAGTTCTTC.

The chain uses TRBV10-2 and TRBJ2-5; tentative D call: TRBD2 (5 bases). In germline, CDR1 is WSHSY, CDR2 SAAADI. This CDR3 contains 15 residues. V was shortened by 3 bases and J by 1 base, with 12 bases between the two germline ends. CDR3: CASSELVGPQETQYF. Written as DNA, the CDR3 is TGCGCCAGCAGTGAACTAGTCGGCCCCCAAGAGACCCAGTACTTC.

On this clone: At one end the junction does not follow the germline gene, possibly because of a read error. The chain carries TRBV6-1 and TRBJ1-1; D might be TRBD1 (6 bases). Germline V gene lookup returns CDR1 MNHNS and CDR2 SASEGT. CDR3 length: 13 residues. The CDR3 spells CASSTGLKTEAFF. Written as DNA, the CDR3 is TGTGCCAGCAGTACAGGGTTGAAGACTGAAGCTTTCTTT.

This sequence joins TRBV10-3 and TRBJ1-6; no clear D. The ends were cut back, 6 bases at V and 8 bases at J, with 11 bases in the middle. Germline V gives CDR1 ENHRY, CDR2 SYGVKD. The CDR3 contains 13 residues. CDR3 sequence reads: CAISRPGHSPLHF. The CDR3 coding sequence is TGTGCCATCAGCAGACCTGGGCATTCACCCCTCCACTTT.

The chain carries TRBV5-1 and TRBJ2-1, with 10 bases aligning to TRBD2. The CDR3 covers 15 residues. CDR1 is SGHRS, CDR2 YFSETQ, per germline. Trimming removed 3 bases from V and 0 bases from J; junction bases left unmatched: 0. The CDR3 nucleotides read TGCGCCAGCAGCTCTAGCGGGAGCTCCTACAATGAGCAGTTCTTC. It is translated as CASSSSGSSYNEQFF.

The V call is TRBV5-1, the J call TRBJ1-2, with 7 bases lining up with TRBD1. CDR1 and CDR2 from the germline V gene are SGHRS and YFSETQ. The CDR3 loop spans 13 amino acids. V lost 2 bases and J lost 4; bases outside the gene matches: 2. For the CDR3, the DNA is TGCGCCAGCAGCTTCCGGGACAGCTATGGCTACACCTTC. It translates to CASSFRDSYGYTF.

The V call is TRBV11-2, the J call TRBJ1-2; D may be TRBD1 (5 bases). The V gene lost 0 bases and the J gene lost 7 bases, with 15 bases spanning the gap. This CDR3 contains 15 residues. Germline V gene data show CDR1 as SGHAT and CDR2 as FQNNGV. The DNA of the CDR3 is TGTGCCAGCAGCTTAGATCAAGCCTGGGGGTCTGGCTACACCTTC. Translated: CASSLDQAWGSGYTF.

J is TRBJ2-1 and V is TRBV27; the match to TRBD2 covers 11 bases. The ends lost 5 bases at V and 8 bases at J; junction bases unmatched: 11. Per germline, CDR1 MNHEY and CDR2 SMNVEV (reference sequence). The CDR3 loop spans 16 amino acids. The CDR3 region has the DNA TGTGCCAGCAGTATCCGACTAGCGGGACCTCGGGATGAGCAGTTCTTC. Residues: CASSIRLAGPRDEQFF.

The chain links TRBV6-6 to TRBJ1-1; the D is unclear. The germline V gene encodes CDR1 MNHNY and CDR2 SVGAGI (reference sequence). V gave up 4 bases and J gave up 4 bases, with 16 bases separating them. There are 15 residues in the CDR3. The CDR3 nucleotides are TGTGCCAGCAGTTCCTCTTATCCTGAGGTCACTGAAGCTTTCTTT. Translated: CASSSSYPEVTEAFF.

The V call is TRBV19, the J call TRBJ2-3; 11 bases align to TRBD2. The CDR3 has 15 amino acids. V was clipped by 4 bases and J by 6 bases; unmatched bases: 6. CDR1 and CDR2 (germline): LNHDA, SQIVND (reference sequence). The CDR3 reads CASSRLAGGLDTQYF. The CDR3 DNA reads TGTGCCAGTAGTAGGCTAGCGGGAGGTCTGGATACGCAGTATTTT.

The chain recombines TRBV25-1 with TRBJ2-5; D may be TRBD2 (6 bases). V dropped 7 bases and J dropped 5 bases, with 20 bases sitting between them. Germline CDR1 reads MGHDK; CDR2 reads SYGVNS. This CDR3 has 15 residues. CDR3 nucleotides: TGTGCCAGCATTCCTGGCGGAGGGGCGGGTGAGACCCAGTACTTC. Protein product: CASIPGGGAGETQYF.

The rearrangement joins TRBV16 to TRBJ1-5; D is unclear. Germline V gives CDR1 KGHSY, CDR2 FQNENV. Trimming stripped 1 base from V and 3 bases from J, with 13 bases between. This CDR3 is 16 amino acids long. CDR3 bases: TGTGCCAGCAGCCAATTTCTATCCCGTTCCAATCAGCCCCAGCATTTT. It codes for CASSQFLSRSNQPQHF. Supplemented by reference TRBV16 and TRBJ1-5, the full variable domain reads GEEVAQTPKHLVRGEGQKAKLYCAPIKGHSYVFWYQQVLKNEFKFLISFQNENVFDETGMPKERFSAKCLPNSPCSLEIQATKLEDSAVYFCASSQFLSRSNQPQHFGDGTRLSIL.

The genes are TRBV28 and TRBJ1-2, with 12 nucleotides matching TRBD1. The CDR3 runs to 17 residues. Germline V CDR1 and CDR2: MDHEN, SYDVKM. The junction had 14 bases not matched to a gene; V was cut back by 5 bases and J by 7 bases. The CDR3: CASSPLGTGGVLVGYTF. CDR3 sequence (DNA): TGTGCCAGCAGTCCGCTCGGGACAGGGGGCGTTTTGGTTGGCTACACCTTC.

This chain connects TRBV28 to TRBJ2-6; unclear D gene. Trimming left V 5 bases short and J 4 bases short, with 9 bases between. The CDR3 consists of 14 residues. Germline V gene data show CDR1 as MDHEN and CDR2 as SYDVKM. The CDR3 here is CASSPRGGANVLTF. For the CDR3, the DNA is TGTGCCAGCAGTCCCCGCGGCGGGGCCAACGTCCTGACTTTC.

The gene calls are TRBV2 and TRBJ2-1, with D possibly TRBD2 on 6 matching bases. Germline V gene sequence: CDR1 SNHLY, CDR2 FYNNEI. The CDR3 sequence is 14 residues long. Between the trimmed V and J ends, which lost 7 bases and 0 bases, there was a span of 10 bases. The CDR3 DNA sequence: TGTGCCAGCAATGACGGGAGCTCCTACAATGAGCAGTTCTTC. Its protein product is CASNDGSSYNEQFF.

The chain uses TRBV6-1 and TRBJ2-7, with TRBD1 matching 8 bases. This CDR3 region has 14 residues. J lost 3 bases, V lost 6 bases, and 7 bases had no gene match. CDR1 and CDR2 from the germline V gene are MNHNS and SASEGT. The CDR3, as DNA: TGTGCCAGCAGACTGCGGGACAGGTACTACGAGCAGTACTTC. Residues: CASRLRDRYYEQYF.

This chain uses TRBV20-1 with TRBJ2-5; D is undetermined. The CDR3 spans 11 residues. The germline CDR1 and CDR2 sequences are DFQATT and SNEGSKA (reference sequence). Trimming removed 3 bases at V and 4 bases at J, with 6 bases between. The CDR3 nucleotides are TGCAGTGCTAGTCAGCCAGAGACCCAGTACTTC. Amino acid sequence: CSASQPETQYF.

This clone appeared a few times. This chain links TRBV28 with TRBJ2-7; TRBD1 is a possible D gene (6 bases). The V and J ends lost 6 bases and 3 bases respectively, with 9 bases between them. Germline V lookup: CDR1 MDHEN, CDR2 SYDVKM. The CDR3 totals 12 residues. The CDR3 DNA reads as TGTGCCAGCAGGATGGACAGCTACGAGCAGTACTTC. The encoded protein is CASRMDSYEQYF.

The chain uses TRBV18 and TRBJ2-7; unclear D gene. Germline CDR1 and CDR2: KGHSH and LQKENI. Trimming removed 3 bases from V and 7 bases from J, with 13 bases in between. There are 13 residues in the CDR3. The CDR3 sequence is CASSPLQIAEQYF. In nucleotides, the CDR3 is TGTGCCAGCTCACCGCTTCAGATCGCGGAGCAGTACTTC.

The chain joins TRBV5-4 to TRBJ1-2, with D unclear. V lost 0 bases and J 0 bases, leaving 9 bases between the germline ends. Per germline, CDR1 SGHNT and CDR2 YYREEE (reference sequence). CDR3 length: 15 amino acids. CDR3 DNA sequence: TGTGCCAGCAGCTTGGTCGGGGTCCCTAACTATGGCTACACCTTC. Amino acids: CASSLVGVPNYGYTF.

The chain joins TRBV5-1 to TRBJ1-2; D is unresolved. The CDR3 runs 13 residues. V shed 0 bases and J shed 8 bases, with 11 bases lying between them. The V gene's germline CDR1 is SGHRS and CDR2 YFSETQ. DNA of the CDR3: TGCGCCAGCAGCTTGGGGAACGTCTACGGCTACACCTTC. Its translation is CASSLGNVYGYTF.

This clone was seen a single time. The DNA for the CDR3 is TGCGCCAGCAGCCAAGATTGGCAGGTGGGCAATCAGCCCCAGCATTTT. Its protein product is CASSQDWQVGNQPQHF. The rearrangement joins TRBV4-1 to TRBJ1-5; no firm D call. Trimming removed 0 bases from V and 2 bases from J, with 11 bases in between. Germline V gene lookup returns CDR1 MGHRA and CDR2 YSYEKL. The CDR3 is made up of 16 amino acids.

The genes are TRBV18 and TRBJ1-4; TRBD1 aligns across 8 bases. The germline gives CDR1 KGHSH, CDR2 LQKENI. CDR3 length: 13 amino acids. V lost 6 bases to trimming and J lost 5 bases; unmatched junction nucleotides: 2. In DNA, the CDR3 is TGTGCCAGCTCCCGGACAGGGAATGAAAAACTGTTTTTT. This codes for CASSRTGNEKLFF.

V gene TRBV2 combines with J gene TRBJ1-2; D unresolved. V shed 8 bases and J shed 1 base, with 5 bases lying between them. The CDR3 extends over 11 amino acids. Germline V gene sequence: CDR1 SNHLY, CDR2 FYNNEI. The CDR3 spells CASSHNYGYTF. The CDR3 coding sequence is TGTGCCAGCTCCCATAACTATGGCTACACCTTC.

J is TRBJ2-1 and V is TRBV11-3, with 12 bases identical to TRBD2. CDR3 length: 15 residues. The J segment lost 9 bases and the V segment lost 5 bases, leaving 8 bases of the junction unmatched. Germline CDR1 SGHNT, CDR2 YENEEA. The CDR3 bases are TGTGCCAGCAGCACGTCTAGCGGGAGGGCCGGTGAGCAGTTCTTC. Its translation is CASSTSSGRAGEQFF. Together with reference TRBV11-3 and TRBJ2-1, the CDR3 gives the full variable domain: EAGVVQSPRYKIIEKKQPVAFWCNPISGHNTLYWYLQNLGQGPELLIRYENEEAVDDSQLPKDRFSAERLKGVDSTLKIQPAELGDSAVYLCASSTSSGRAGEQFFGPGTRLTVL.

Comment on this clone: Other nucleotide sequences in the sample specify the same CDR3. The chain has TRBV27 and TRBJ2-2; D is uncertain. This CDR3 has 12 amino acids. The germline V gene encodes CDR1 MNHEY and CDR2 SMNVEV (reference sequence). Trimming pared 4 bases from V and 3 bases from J, leaving 3 bases between. CDR3 DNA sequence: TGTGCCAGCAGTTCCTACACCGGGGAGCTGTTTTTT. Its translation: CASSSYTGELFF.

This clone has just a few counts. The CDR3 sequence is CSVADTEAFF. The CDR3 DNA reads as TGCAGCGTTGCGGACACTGAAGCTTTCTTT. This chain uses TRBV29-1 with TRBJ1-1; D is unclear. Germline V lookup: CDR1 SQVTM, CDR2 ANQGSEA. This CDR3 region has 10 residues. Between the trimmed V and J ends, which lost 4 bases and 3 bases, there was a span of 3 bases.

V usage is TRBV7-3 and J usage is TRBJ2-1, with D uncertain. This CDR3 region has 16 residues. Trimming cost V 4 bases and J 0 bases, with 13 bases left between them. Germline V lookup: CDR1 SGHTA, CDR2 FQGTGA. The CDR3 DNA reads TGTGCCAGCAGCTCGGACGTGGGCAGCTCCTACAATGAGCAGTTCTTC. It is translated as CASSSDVGSSYNEQFF. Combining the CDR3 with reference TRBV7-3 and TRBJ2-1 gives the whole variable domain GAGVSQTPSNKVTEKGKYVELRCDPISGHTALYWYRQSLGQGPEFLIYFQGTGAADDSGLPNDRFFAVRPEGSVSTLKIQRTERGDSAVYLCASSSDVGSSYNEQFFGPGTRLTVL.